This T cell receptor beta chain was identified in a study of early T cells in non-severe SARS-CoV-2 infection. V shed 5 bases and J shed 5 bases, with 15 bases lying between them. Germline V gene sequence: CDR1 PRHDT, CDR2 FYEKMQ (reference sequence). The CDR3 runs to 14 residues. TCRdb reprocessed the 5' RACE reads with MiXCR, giving one entry per CDR3 protein. Here the sample spans just under 45,000 distinct CDR3 sequences, under 13% being singletons. This clonotype was picked up many times. The receptor's source is an adult who was a healthcare worker with PCR-confirmed SARS-CoV-2 infection or an uninfected control (not recorded which). The chain uses TRBV13 and TRBJ1-2; no definite D call. The sequenced material came from whole blood. The CDR3 DNA reads as TGTGCCAGCAGCCCGCGGACTCACAGTTATGGCTACACCTTC. This gives the protein CASSPRTHSYGYTF.